This T cell receptor (beta chain) was recovered during a study of blood T cell repertoires in COVID-19. Study-level background: Cohort 3 donors were reported recovered after two negative PCRs, clearance, or symptom resolution. Donors in the United States, Italy and Spain gave samples during acute or convalescent COVID-19. In each case, the material was cDNA or gDNA derived from T cells, B-cell-depleted T cells, or PBMCs.

Repertoires were generated with immunoSEQ multiplex PCR, while TCRdb's copy carries only in-frame clones and drops some. The table lists over 250,000 clones, approximately 90% of them singletons. Germline CDR1 is KGHSH and CDR2 is LQKENI. Deletions cut 3 bases from V and 4 bases from J, with 12 bases between. This CDR3 region has 14 residues. The receptor was isolated from a woman aged 60-70 years in a cohort exposed to, infected with or recovered from COVID-19 (not recorded which). The chain is built from TRBV18 and TRBJ1-2; TRBD1 is a possible D gene (6 bases). The sequencing input was PBMCs or T cells enriched from blood (not recorded which). The CDR3 DNA reads TGTGCCAGCTCACCGGCCAAACAGGGCTATGGCTACACCTTC. This translates into CASSPAKQGYGYTF.